These T cell receptor beta chains were read from a single sample in a study of blood T cell repertoires in COVID-19. Method: immunoSEQ multiplex PCR; TCRdb's copy keeps in-frame clones and lacks some. Here the sample spans roughly 180,000 clones, roughly four fifths being singletons. Sequencing used peripheral blood. The receptors derive from a woman between 35 and 50 years old with COVID-19, enrolled during active disease. CDR3s leave out the opening cysteine and the closing phenylalanine or tryptophan. Each record gives: V gene, CDR3 protein.

V gene: TRBV18
CDR3 protein: ASSPQTGAEQY

V gene: TRBV6-5
CDR3 protein: GVETGWYQETQY

V gene: TRBV9
CDR3 protein: ASSAQTGGWQF

V gene: TRBV19
CDR3 protein: ASSIGTYNEQF

V gene: TRBV5-8
CDR3 protein: ASSREQGSYNSPLH

V gene: TRBV18
CDR3 protein: ASSPPEQRDLMMGYT

V gene: TRBV25-1
CDR3 protein: ASSEDRRPPYEQY

V gene: TRBV2
CDR3 protein: ASSEPGTSSNEQF

V gene: TRBV5-1
CDR3 protein: ASSKNPGLAGAWNEQF

V gene: TRBV28
CDR3 protein: ASSLGRVYGYT

V gene: TRBV9
CDR3 protein: ASSELEDTQY

V gene: TRBV7-9
CDR3 protein: ASSLAGLGSSYNEQF

V gene: TRBV2
CDR3 protein: ASSEARTSRQKTQY

V gene: TRBV6-1
CDR3 protein: ASSETVRYT

V gene: TRBV5-4
CDR3 protein: ASSLDGRVMDEQF

V gene: TRBV13
CDR3 protein: ASSVRLLPRGDNTGELF

V gene: TRBV10-1
CDR3 protein: ASSESASTPSTDTQY

V gene: TRBV2
CDR3 protein: ASSPGQTINTGELF

V gene: TRBV28
CDR3 protein: ASSLRADRARNQPQH

V gene: TRBV2
CDR3 protein: ASSEGLAAQETQY

V gene: TRBV27
CDR3 protein: ASSPRLAGAKNIQY

V gene: TRBV3-1/TRBV3-2
CDR3 protein: ASSQALPGQGGNEQF

V gene: TRBV25-1
CDR3 protein: ASRPTSDNHEQY

V gene: TRBV10-3
CDR3 protein: AISRLAVGDEQF

V gene: TRBV11-2
CDR3 protein: ASSRGTSVSTSYNEQF

V gene: TRBV4-1
CDR3 protein: ASSQVSGVARNNEKLF

V gene: TRBV27
CDR3 protein: ASSKGTSRGGHTEAF

V gene: TRBV19
CDR3 protein: ASSPWAGNTGELF

V gene: TRBV4-1
CDR3 protein: ASSPHGREETQY

V gene: TRBV6-5
CDR3 protein: ASTGTGSYNEQF

V gene: TRBV5-6
CDR3 protein: ASSPLGGPNTGELF

V gene: TRBV18
CDR3 protein: ASSRGSIGNQPQH

V gene: TRBV18
CDR3 protein: ASSARLGYT

V gene: TRBV3-1/TRBV3-2
CDR3 protein: ASSQLSMSGRDEQY

V gene: TRBV18
CDR3 protein: ASSPRLNEQF

V gene: TRBV28
CDR3 protein: ASSFILAGGEQY

V gene: TRBV30
CDR3 protein: AWSVGNNYGYT

V gene: TRBV7-8
CDR3 protein: ASSSRTSDEQY

V gene: TRBV13
CDR3 protein: ASSWKLAGGLNEQF

V gene: TRBV7-9
CDR3 protein: ASRPHRQMVDGYT

V gene: TRBV6-5
CDR3 protein: ASSYSVGQVNNEQF

V gene: TRBV5-4
CDR3 protein: ASTYQGRANEQY

V gene: TRBV2
CDR3 protein: ASTRGGGDEQF

V gene: TRBV5-5
CDR3 protein: ASSTNELPNTEAF

V gene: TRBV19
CDR3 protein: ASSIERGTEAF

V gene: TRBV2
CDR3 protein: ASSDRQGASYT

V gene: TRBV29-1
CDR3 protein: SVRAGDTYNEQF

V gene: TRBV6-2/TRBV6-3
CDR3 protein: ASSFEGVGGYT

V gene: TRBV4-1
CDR3 protein: ASSQEGLGYT

V gene: TRBV20-1
CDR3 protein: SARDQISQY